This is a list of T cell receptor beta chains from one sample in a study of CD8+CD57+ T cells in acquired aplastic anemia. From the reads, TCRdb called clonotypes with MiXCR, one entry per CDR3 protein. This sample has over 250,000 distinct CDR3 sequences, with approximately 57% found just once. Sequencing was done on a sample of sorted CD4+, CD8+, or CD8+CD57+ T cells (not recorded which) from PBMCs. The receptor set was obtained from a human donor with aplastic anemia. Each CDR3 is given with its conserved first and last residue. A D gene is named only where the DNA matches it firmly. Size is omitted from some rows. Given values are once, few, many or a class for expanded clones.

CSVRRVQETQYF TGCAGCGTAAGGAGGGTCCAAGAGACCCAGTACTTC TRBJ2-5 TRBV29-1 - -
CASSWGTGFGSPLHLGNGELFF TGCGCCAGCAGCTGGGGGACAGGGTTTGGTTCACCCCTCCACCTTGGGAACGGGGAGCTGTTTTTT TRBJ2-2 TRBV5-1 - TRBD1
CASSEDEGYAGNTIYF TGCGCCAGCAGTGAGGATGAAGGGTACGCTGGAAACACCATATATTTT TRBJ1-3 TRBV10-1 - -
CASSLVGQGSSPLHF TGCGCCAGCAGCTTGGTAGGTCAGGGGTCGTCACCCCTCCACTTT TRBJ1-6 TRBV5-1 - -
CASSAEGRGRNSPLHF TGTGCCAGCAGCGCCGAAGGAAGGGGTCGGAATTCACCCCTCCACTTT TRBJ1-6 TRBV7-9 - -
CASSSWPQYF TGTGCCAGCAGCTCATGGCCCCAGTACTTC TRBJ2-5 TRBV11-2 once -
CSVLRTDNEQFF TGCAGCGTCCTAAGGACAGACAATGAGCAGTTCTTC TRBJ2-1 TRBV29-1 once -
CATSRDRGEQFF TGTGCCACCAGCAGAGATCGGGGTGAGCAGTTCTTC TRBJ2-1 TRBV15 - -
CASISPPDTEAFF TGTGCCAGTATCTCTCCCCCGGACACTGAGGCTTTCTTT TRBJ1-1 TRBV19 - -
CASSEGLAGVGEQYF TGTGCCAGCAGTGAAGGACTAGCGGGGGTTGGCGAGCAGTACTTC TRBJ2-7 TRBV2 - TRBD2
CATSDWTDTDTQYF TGTGCCACCAGTGATTGGACAGACACAGATACGCAGTATTTT TRBJ2-3 TRBV24-1 - -
CASIRRNQETQYF TGTGCCAGCATTCGACGGAACCAAGAGACCCAGTACTTC TRBJ2-5 TRBV2 - -
CASRSLAGDEQFF TGTGCCAGCAGAAGTCTAGCGGGAGATGAGCAGTTCTTC TRBJ2-1 TRBV2 - TRBD2
CASSLEPMNTEAFF TGTGCCAGCAGCTTGGAGCCCATGAACACTGAAGCTTTCTTT TRBJ1-1 TRBV7-3 - -
CASSSGIGQGPNYNEQFF TGCGCCAGCAGCTCGGGGATTGGACAGGGTCCAAATTACAATGAGCAGTTCTTC TRBJ2-1 TRBV5-1 many TRBD1
CASSETGGTPEAFF TGTGCCAGTAGTGAGACAGGGGGAACCCCTGAAGCTTTCTTT TRBJ1-1 TRBV19 many TRBD1